This TCR beta chain came from a study of CXCR3-negative and CXCR3-positive naive CD8 T cells. Study details: Every library held about 1.5 +/- 0.3 million TRB reads, and the total came to approximately 140 million.

Study findings and constraints: More hydrophobic TRB CDR3s occurred in CXCR3-positive than in CXCR3-negative naive cells.

CD8+ T cell subsets were each sorted in triplicate, more than 250,000 cells apiece. UMI labels and 5' RACE were used to prepare the TRB cDNA libraries. TCRdb re-called the 5' RACE reads; every CDR3 protein appears as one record, without DNA. The sample has some 47,000 distinct CDR3 sequences; the top ten hold around 0.51%. CDR3 size: 16 residues. Germline CDR1 is SGHTA and CDR2 is FQGNSA. To note about this clonotype: Its specificity is not known.

The sequencing sample was made of naive CXCR3+ CD8+ T cells from blood. Subset meaning: CD45RO-CCR7+CD27+CD95- naive CD8+ T cells expressing CXCR3 (TNR3+). This TCR came from a human donor in good health. Some clones in this sample may be carry-over from other donors' samples. The chain couples TRBV7-2 to TRBJ2-3; TCRdb returns TRBD1, unconfirmable since there is no DNA. CDR3 residues: CASSYKDRALTDTQYF.